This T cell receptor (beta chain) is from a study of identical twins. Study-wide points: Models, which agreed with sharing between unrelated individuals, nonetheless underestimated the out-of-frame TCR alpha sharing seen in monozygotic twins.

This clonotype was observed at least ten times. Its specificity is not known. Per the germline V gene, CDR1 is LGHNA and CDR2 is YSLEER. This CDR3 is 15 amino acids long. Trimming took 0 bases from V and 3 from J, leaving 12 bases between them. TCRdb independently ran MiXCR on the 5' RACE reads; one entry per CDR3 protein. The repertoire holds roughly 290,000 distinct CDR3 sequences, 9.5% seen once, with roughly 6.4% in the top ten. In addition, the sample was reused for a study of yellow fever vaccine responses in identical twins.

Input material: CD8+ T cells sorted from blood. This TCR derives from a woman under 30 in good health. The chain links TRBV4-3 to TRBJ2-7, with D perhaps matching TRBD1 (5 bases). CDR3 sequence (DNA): TGCGCCAGCAGCCAAGAACCGGACATAGACTACGAGCAGTACTTC. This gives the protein CASSQEPDIDYEQYF.